The rows below give T cell receptor beta chains drawn from one sample of a study of immune evolution from preneoplasia to lung adenocarcinoma. This table comes from immunoSEQ multiplex PCR, and its TCRdb copy is limited to in-frame clones, with some not included. The sample contains some 6,600 clones, under 85% of which appear only once. Sequenced sample: FFPE lung adenocarcinoma in situ tissue. These receptors originate from a person aged 55-79 years with lung adenocarcinoma. Both conserved end residues are part of each CDR3. D genes are given only for firm matches. The listing skips clone size in some rows; elsewhere it reads once, few, many or a size class.

D	V	J	size	CDR3	DNA
.	TRBV29-1	TRBJ1-1	.	CSVDLTGPTEAFF	TGCAGCGTTGATTTAACAGGGCCCACTGAAGCTTTCTTT
.	TRBV7-8	TRBJ1-1	.	CASSLGTANTEAFF	TGTGCCAGCAGCTTAGGGACAGCGAACACTGAAGCTTTCTTT
.	TRBV5-4	TRBJ2-6	.	CASSSKQHSGANVLTF	TGTGCCAGCAGCTCAAAACAACACTCTGGGGCCAACGTCCTGACTTTC
TRBD1	TRBV6-6	TRBJ1-1	.	CASSYPSGGVDEAFF	TGTGCCAGCAGTTACCCCTCAGGGGGCGTCGATGAAGCTTTCTTT
.	TRBV28	TRBJ2-1	.	CASSLTRAWTEQFF	TGTGCCAGCAGTTTAACCAGGGCTTGGACTGAGCAGTTCTTC
TRBD1	TRBV5-6	TRBJ1-2	.	CASSFYGQVNYGYTF	TGTGCCAGCAGCTTTTACGGACAGGTCAACTATGGCTACACCTTC
.	TRBV4-2	TRBJ1-2	few	CASRATNYGYTF	TGTGCCAGCAGGGCCACTAACTATGGCTACACCTTC
.	TRBV7-4	TRBJ2-7	.	CASSLAVGPTYEQYF	TGTGCCAGCAGCTTAGCGGTTGGACCCACCTACGAGCAGTACTTC
.	TRBV29-1	TRBJ1-2	.	CSVQASSYTF	TGCAGCGTTCAGGCCTCGAGCTACACCTTC
TRBD2	TRBV7-8	TRBJ2-1	.	CASSPGLDEQFF	TGTGCCAGCAGCCCGGGACTAGACGAGCAGTTCTTC
.	TRBV2	TRBJ1-4	.	CASSMGEMSEKLFF	TGTGCCAGCAGTATGGGGGAGATGAGTGAAAAACTGTTTTTT
TRBD1	TRBV7-3	TRBJ1-1	.	CASSLTGQGNTEAFF	TGTGCCAGCAGCTTAACGGGACAGGGGAACACTGAAGCTTTCTTT
.	TRBV7-9	TRBJ1-5	.	CASSPGQMDNQPQHF	TGTGCCAGCAGCCCAGGACAGATGGACAATCAGCCCCAGCATTTT
.	TRBV28	TRBJ1-5	.	CASSRGEVSNQPQHF	TGTGCCAGCTCTCGGGGGGAGGTGAGCAATCAGCCCCAGCATTTT
.	TRBV21-1	TRBJ1-4	.	CASSCPIYKVHNEKLFF	TGTGCCAGCAGCTGTCCAATATACAAGGTGCATAATGAAAAACTGTTTTTT
TRBD1	TRBV11-1	TRBJ1-1	.	CASSLNHRGETEAFF	TGTGCCAGCAGCTTAAATCACAGGGGAGAAACTGAAGCTTTCTTT
TRBD1	TRBV10-2	TRBJ1-5	.	CASKRDSISNQPQHF	TGCGCCAGCAAACGGGACAGCATTAGCAATCAGCCCCAGCATTTT
.	TRBV2	TRBJ2-3	once	CASSEWGGTDTQYF	TGTGCCAGCAGCGAGTGGGGGGGCACAGATACGCAGTATTTT
TRBD1	TRBV2	TRBJ1-1	.	CASSYSGGNTEAFF	TGTGCCAGCAGTTACTCAGGGGGGAACACTGAAGCTTTCTTT
.	TRBV5-4	TRBJ2-7	.	CASSLGQGGISEQYF	TGTGCCAGCAGCTTAGGACAGGGAGGGATAAGCGAGCAGTACTTC
TRBD1	TRBV28	TRBJ2-2	once	CAGQGGSRTGELFF	TGTGCCGGGCAAGGGGGCTCACGCACCGGGGAGCTGTTTTTT
TRBD1	TRBV15	TRBJ1-5	large	CATSRGTGERYSNQPQHF	TGTGCCACCAGCAGAGGGACAGGGGAGCGATATAGCAATCAGCCCCAGCATTTT
.	TRBV4-1	TRBJ1-6	.	CASSRIHSKTNSPLHF	TGCGCCAGCAGCCGGATCCACAGCAAGACGAATTCACCCCTCCACTTT
TRBD2	TRBV7-2	TRBJ2-7	few	CASSLESGGAHSYEQYF	TGTGCCAGCAGCTTAGAAAGCGGGGGGGCTCACTCCTACGAGCAGTACTTC
.	TRBV5-4	TRBJ1-1	.	CASSPLGIPNTEAFF	TGTGCCAGCAGCCCTCTAGGGATTCCGAACACTGAAGCTTTCTTT
.	TRBV9	TRBJ2-1	.	CASSVRDSSYNEQFF	TGTGCCAGCAGCGTGCGGGATAGCTCCTACAATGAGCAGTTCTTC
TRBD2	TRBV18	TRBJ2-1	.	CASSPQRPSGTSSYNEQFF	TGTGCCAGCTCACCACAAAGGCCTAGCGGGACTAGCTCCTACAATGAGCAGTTCTTC
TRBD1	TRBV28	TRBJ2-5	.	CASSLVGGQAETQYF	TGTGCCAGCAGTTTAGTAGGCGGACAGGCGGAGACCCAGTACTTC
.	TRBV29-1	TRBJ2-7	.	CSVEIPGVEQYF	TGCAGCGTTGAGATACCCGGGGTCGAGCAGTACTTC
TRBD1	TRBV6-1	TRBJ1-6	.	CASGHETGGGSPLHF	TGTGCCAGCGGTCATGAGACAGGGGGCGGTTCACCCCTCCACTTT
.	TRBV5-8	TRBJ2-7	few	CASSSLAGHTKLPEYF	TGTGCCAGCAGCTCCCTCGCGGGGCATACCAAGTTACCGGAGTACTTC
.	TRBV2	TRBJ2-3	once	CASSSGIDTQYF	TGTGCCAGCAGCTCAGGTATAGATACGCAGTATTTT
.	TRBV2	TRBJ2-2	.	CASMRTQNTGELFF	TGTGCCAGCATGAGGACCCAGAACACCGGGGAGCTGTTTTTT
TRBD1	TRBV10-2	TRBJ1-4	.	CASKRVPGGNEKLFF	TGCGCCAGCAAGAGGGTCCCAGGGGGAAATGAAAAACTGTTTTTT
TRBD1	TRBV5-1	TRBJ2-7	.	CASSLSTGGDYEQYF	TGCGCCAGCAGCTTGTCGACAGGGGGCGACTACGAGCAGTACTTC
TRBD1	TRBV29-1	TRBJ1-5	.	CSYGQGVGQPQHF	TGCAGCTACGGACAGGGGGTCGGTCAGCCCCAGCATTTT
.	TRBV4-3	TRBJ2-1	.	CASSHYPPGPELHEQFF	TGCGCCAGCAGCCATTACCCACCGGGACCAGAGCTCCATGAGCAGTTCTTC